These 27 T cell receptor beta chains originate from one sample sequenced in a study of long-term antiretroviral therapy in people with HIV. The immunoSEQ assay was v3.0, run at survey level. Profiling relied on immunoSEQ multiplex PCR, and the TCRdb table lists in-frame clones only, not all of them. This repertoire shows tens of thousands of clones, 75% to 90% found once; its top ten account for roughly a tenth. Sequenced material: unsorted PBMCs, taken 2.7 to 2.9 years after starting antiretroviral therapy. Receptors originate from a man younger than 40 with HIV.

This clone has just a few counts. The chain employs TRBV4-1 and TRBJ2-2; TRBD2 matches 9 bases. Germline V gene data show CDR1 as MGHRA and CDR2 as YSYEKL. The CDR3 is 14 residues long. Losses at the gene ends were 4 bases for V and 6 bases for J; bases not matched to a gene: 3. For the CDR3, the DNA is TGCGCCAGCAGCCTAGCGGGAGTAGCCGGGGAGCTGTTTTTT. Translated: CASSLAGVAGELFF.

This clone was recorded only once. The rearrangement joins TRBV6-5 to TRBJ1-2; a possible D gene is TRBD1 (5 bases). The germline V gene encodes CDR1 MNHEY and CDR2 SVGAGI. Trimming left V 2 bases short and J 9 bases short, with 13 bases between. The CDR3 has 13 amino acids. The CDR3 sequence: CASSYARGRSYTF. For the CDR3, the DNA is TGTGCCAGCAGTTACGCTAGGGGCCGGAGCTACACCTTC.

This chain links TRBV5-6 with TRBJ2-4, with unresolved D. Germline CDR1 and CDR2: SGHDT and YYEEEE. CDR3 size: 17 residues. Trimming pared 4 bases from V and 0 bases from J, leaving 17 bases between. DNA of the CDR3: TGTGCCAGCAGCCTCTGGGGTTCGAACTTAGCCAAAAACATTCAGTACTTC. It yields the protein CASSLWGSNLAKNIQYF.

The chain recombines TRBV28 with TRBJ1-6; no clear D gene. Germline V lookup: CDR1 MDHEN, CDR2 SYDVKM. The CDR3 totals 17 residues. V shed 7 bases and J shed 5 bases, with 21 bases lying between them. The CDR3 here is CASIHDMTFFHNSPLHF. DNA for the CDR3: TGTGCCAGCATTCACGATATGACGTTCTTTCATAATTCACCCCTCCACTTT.

The chain carries TRBV7-6 and TRBJ2-7, with no clear D. CDR1 is SGHVS, CDR2 FNYEAQ, per germline. V lost 1 base, J lost 0 bases, and 4 bases lay in between. The length of the CDR3 is 13 residues. CDR3 sequence reads: CASSLVDSYEQYF. DNA for the CDR3: TGTGCCAGCAGCTTAGTGGACTCCTACGAGCAGTACTTC.

This chain joins TRBV7-2 and TRBJ1-2; TRBD1 matches at 7 bases. The length of the CDR3 is 14 residues. Trimming took 4 bases from V and 2 from J; bases not matched to a gene: 4. The germline V gene encodes CDR1 SGHTA and CDR2 FQGNSA. Here the CDR3 DNA reads TGTGCCAGCAGCTCTTGGACAGGAAACTATGGCTACACCTTC. Protein: CASSSWTGNYGYTF.

This rearrangement joins TRBV2 to TRBJ1-6; D may be TRBD1 (5 bases). This CDR3 spans 15 amino acids. Deletions cut 2 bases from V and 7 bases from J, with 12 bases between. Germline lookup yields CDR1 SNHLY and CDR2 FYNNEI. CDR3 region: CASSELVGENSPLHF. The CDR3, as DNA: TGTGCCAGCAGTGAACTGGTGGGGGAGAATTCACCCCTCCACTTT.

V and J are TRBV27 and TRBJ1-5; D perhaps matches TRBD1 (5 bases). This CDR3 region has 14 residues. Per germline, CDR1 MNHEY and CDR2 SMNVEV (reference sequence). Trimming removed 1 base from V and 5 bases from J, with 9 bases in between. CDR3 sequence reads: CASSLWQGHQPQHF. CDR3 in DNA: TGTGCCAGCAGTTTATGGCAGGGACATCAGCCCCAGCATTTT.

The rearrangement uses TRBV6-6 and TRBJ1-1, with D perhaps matching TRBD1 (5 bases). This CDR3 is built from 15 residues. V was trimmed by 6 bases and J by 3 bases, leaving 17 bases between them. Germline V gene data show CDR1 as MNHNY and CDR2 as SVGAGI (reference sequence). This CDR3 is CASRPGRRIYTEAFF. CDR3 nucleotide sequence: TGTGCCAGCAGACCGGGACGGCGGATATACACTGAAGCTTTCTTT.

This rearrangement joins TRBV7-9 to TRBJ1-1, with D maybe TRBD1 (6 bases). Germline CDR1 SEHNR, CDR2 FQNEAQ (reference sequence). V was clipped by 4 bases and J by 8 bases, with 20 bases between them. CDR3 length: 15 amino acids. The DNA of the CDR3 is TGTGCCAGCAGCTACTCCGGGACACAGGGTAAAGAAGCTTTCTTT. It codes for CASSYSGTQGKEAFF.

CDR3 residues: CASSDRTSGPGETQYF. In DNA, the CDR3 is TGCGCCAGCAGCGATAGGACTAGCGGGCCCGGGGAGACCCAGTACTTC. This rearrangement joins TRBV10-2 to TRBJ2-5; 11 bases are shared with TRBD2. CDR3 length equals 16 residues. From germline, CDR1 is WSHSY and CDR2 SAAADI. The junction had 11 bases not matched to a gene; V was cut back by 6 bases and J by 5 bases.

The count of this clone is one. The chain carries TRBV9 and TRBJ1-3; D ambiguous. In germline, CDR1 is SGDLS, CDR2 YYNGEE. The V and J ends lost 4 bases and 3 bases respectively, with 14 bases between them. The CDR3 extends over 15 amino acids. The CDR3 nucleotides read TGTGCCAGCAGCAGGACCCCGGTCAGTGGAAACACCATATATTTT. It is translated as CASSRTPVSGNTIYF.

In its sample, this clone was seen once. The junction shows a germline mismatch at one end, possibly a read error. The V call is TRBV6-1, the J call TRBJ2-2, with 10 bases identical to TRBD2. Germline-derived CDR1 and CDR2 are MNHNS and SASEGT. The CDR3 covers 16 residues. The CDR3 protein is CASRELAGDGTGELFF. CDR3 nucleotides: TGTGCCAGCCGTGAGCTAGCGGGAGACGGCACCGGGGAGCTGTTTTTT.

The chain combines TRBV7-2 with TRBJ2-5; the match to TRBD1 covers 7 bases. Germline lookup yields CDR1 SGHTA and CDR2 FQGNSA. The J segment lost 4 bases and the V segment lost 3 bases, leaving 5 bases of the junction unmatched. The CDR3 extends over 14 amino acids. This chain's CDR3 is CASSLTGNGETQYF. The CDR3 bases are TGTGCCAGCAGCTTGACAGGGAACGGAGAGACCCAGTACTTC.

This clone was seen a handful of times. This chain joins TRBV13 and TRBJ2-7; weak D call: TRBD2 (5 bases). The CDR3 loop spans 13 amino acids. V was trimmed by 8 bases and J by 5 bases, leaving 16 bases between them. Germline V gene sequence: CDR1 PRHDT, CDR2 FYEKMQ (reference sequence). The CDR3 bases are TGTGCCAGCGGGCAATCGACGGGAAACGAGCAGTACTTC. The encoded protein is CASGQSTGNEQYF.

The chain carries TRBV9 and TRBJ2-7; perhaps TRBD2 as D (6 bases). Germline loops: CDR1 SGDLS, CDR2 YYNGEE. This CDR3 is 14 amino acids long. V lost 4 bases, J lost 8 bases, and 19 bases lay in between. CDR3 amino acids: CASSPSGEPLQQYF. CDR3 nucleotides: TGTGCCAGCAGCCCCTCGGGGGAACCTCTACAGCAGTACTTC. The full variable domain, in which reference TRBV9 and TRBJ2-7 provide the parts outside the CDR3, is DSGVTQTPKHLITATGQRVTLRCSPRSGDLSVYWYQQSLDQGLQFLIQYYNGEERAKGNILERFSAQQFPDLHSELNLSSLELGDSALYFCASSPSGEPLQQYFGPGTRLTVT.

The J gene is TRBJ2-1, the V gene TRBV4-2; 8 bases fit TRBD2. This CDR3 region has 15 residues. J gave up 6 bases and V 0 bases, and 4 bases lay outside the gene matches. Germline loops: CDR1 LGHNA, CDR2 YNFKEQ. The DNA of the CDR3 is TGTGCCAGCAGCCAAGACGGACTAGCCTCCAATGAGCAGTTCTTC. Protein product: CASSQDGLASNEQFF.

The V and J genes are TRBV11-2 and TRBJ2-5, with D possibly matching TRBD2 (7 bases). Germline lookup yields CDR1 SGHAT and CDR2 FQNNGV. Trimming took off 1 base at V and 0 bases at J, with 12 bases between the two ends. This CDR3 has 16 amino acids. DNA for the CDR3: TGTGCCAGCAGCTTAGTAGGGGGAGGGTACCAAGAGACCCAGTACTTC. It codes for CASSLVGGGYQETQYF.

The rearrangement links TRBV19 to TRBJ2-2; weak D call: TRBD2 (6 bases). Trimming pared 2 bases from V and 4 bases from J, leaving 11 bases between. The CDR3 consists of 15 residues. Germline V gene sequence: CDR1 LNHDA, CDR2 SQIVND (reference sequence). CDR3 coding DNA: TGTGCCAGTAGTATACTGGCGGGAATCACCGGGGAGCTGTTTTTT. Translating gives CASSILAGITGELFF.

V is TRBV28 and J is TRBJ1-2; 8 nucleotides line up with TRBD1. The CDR3 spans 13 residues. V was clipped by 7 bases and J by 8 bases; unmatched bases: 9. CDR1 and CDR2 (germline): MDHEN, SYDVKM. This chain's CDR3 is CASNDRGRGGYTF. CDR3 in DNA: TGTGCCAGCAATGACAGGGGACGTGGGGGCTACACCTTC.

This clone was seen a few times. This chain links TRBV7-8 with TRBJ1-3; D possibly corresponds to TRBD1 (5 bases). The CDR3 is 15 amino acids. V dropped 5 bases and J dropped 0 bases, with 11 bases sitting between them. Germline V gene data show CDR1 as SGHVS and CDR2 as FQNEAQ. This chain's CDR3 is CASSRGRGSGNTIYF. The CDR3 coding sequence is TGTGCCAGCAGCCGGGGGAGGGGCTCTGGAAACACCATATATTTT.

This chain links TRBV7-9 with TRBJ2-1; D gene ambiguous. The CDR3 length is 14 residues. V was clipped by 0 bases and J by 9 bases, with 12 bases between them. Per germline, CDR1 SEHNR and CDR2 FQNEAQ (reference sequence). This CDR3 is CASSLAERVGEQFF. The CDR3 coding sequence is TGTGCCAGCAGCTTAGCGGAACGGGTTGGTGAGCAGTTCTTC.

V usage is TRBV28 and J usage is TRBJ2-7, with 9 bases fitting TRBD1. The CDR3 length is 18 residues. Germline V lookup: CDR1 MDHEN, CDR2 SYDVKM. V dropped 1 base and J dropped 3; count of bases not matched to a gene: 13. This chain's CDR3 is CASSLSFRLGQGLYEQYF. The CDR3 DNA sequence: TGTGCCAGCAGTTTATCGTTTAGGTTGGGACAGGGACTCTACGAGCAGTACTTC.

This clone was picked up one time. V gene TRBV5-4 combines with J gene TRBJ2-7, with D possibly being TRBD1 (6 bases). The CDR3 length is 13 residues. The ends were cut back, 5 bases at V and 4 bases at J, with 13 bases in the middle. Germline-derived CDR1 and CDR2 are SGHNT and YYREEE (reference sequence). CDR3 protein: CASSIRRGYEQYF. CDR3 nucleotides: TGTGCCAGCAGTATCCGCAGGGGTTACGAGCAGTACTTC.

V usage is TRBV19 and J usage is TRBJ1-1, with a weak D call TRBD1 (6 bases). Germline lookup yields CDR1 LNHDA and CDR2 SQIVND (reference sequence). V shed 1 base and J shed 1 base, with 10 bases lying between them. The CDR3 is 15 amino acids. The CDR3 nucleotides are TGTGCCAGTAGTATAGGACCAGGGGCGAACACTGAAGCTTTCTTT. Protein product: CASSIGPGANTEAFF.

The genes are TRBV11-1 and TRBJ2-3, with D hard to call. The ends were cut back, 3 bases at V and 2 bases at J, with 6 bases in the middle. Germline CDR1 SGHAT, CDR2 FQDESV (reference sequence). CDR3 size: 13 residues. For the CDR3, the DNA is TGTGCCAGCAGCTTTAGTACCACAGATACGCAGTATTTT. This encodes CASSFSTTDTQYF.

In this sample, this clone turned up once. The chain couples TRBV1 to TRBJ2-7; TRBD2 is taken as the D call from the table, unchecked against the DNA. TRBV1 is designated a pseudogene. The CDR3 has 16 amino acids. CDR3 nucleotide sequence: TGCACCAGCAGCCATGGTAACGGAGCTAGCTCCTACGAGCAGTACTTC. This sequence encodes CTSSHGNGASSYEQYF.